This T cell receptor beta chain was sequenced during a study of Graves' ophthalmopathy and Graves' hyperthyroidism. The authors amplified TCR beta CDR3 regions, and they did so from RNA transcripts for repertoire sequencing. The first round was an RT-PCR with HTBI primers, and the second round was a multiplex PCR. TCRdb ran MiXCR on the multiplex PCR reads and lists one entry per CDR3 protein. The sample lists around 670,000 distinct CDR3 sequences, about 44% occurring once. Physicians reached a diagnosis by relying on clinical symptoms, serum thyroxine, TRAb, thyroid ultrasound and orbital computed tomography. The PBMCs used were ones drawn from 7.5 to 10 ml of fresh peripheral blood. Sequencing used peripheral blood. The TCR originated in an adult man with Graves' ophthalmopathy.

CDR3 sequence reads: CASSIGGHGTGELFF. For the CDR3, the DNA is TGTGCCAGCAGTATCGGGGGGCACGGCACCGGGGAGCTGTTTTTT. This chain connects TRBV25-1 to TRBJ2-2; TRBD2 is a possible D gene (7 bases). Per germline, CDR1 MGHDK and CDR2 SYGVNS. The CDR3 extends over 15 amino acids. Trimming shortened V by 5 bases and J by 4 bases, and 14 bases separated the two germline ends.